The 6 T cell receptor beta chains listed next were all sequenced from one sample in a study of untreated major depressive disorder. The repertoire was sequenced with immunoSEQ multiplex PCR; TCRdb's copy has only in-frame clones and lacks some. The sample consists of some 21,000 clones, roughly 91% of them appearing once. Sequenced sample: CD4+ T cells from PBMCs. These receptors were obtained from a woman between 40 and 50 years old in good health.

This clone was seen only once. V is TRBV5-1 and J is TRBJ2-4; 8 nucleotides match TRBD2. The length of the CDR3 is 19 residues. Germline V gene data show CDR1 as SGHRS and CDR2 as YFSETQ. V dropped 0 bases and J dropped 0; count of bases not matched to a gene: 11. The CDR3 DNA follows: TGCGCCAGCAGCTTGGACTCCGGGGGGGACCGTCTAGCCAAAAACATTCAGTACTTC. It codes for CASSLDSGGDRLAKNIQYF.

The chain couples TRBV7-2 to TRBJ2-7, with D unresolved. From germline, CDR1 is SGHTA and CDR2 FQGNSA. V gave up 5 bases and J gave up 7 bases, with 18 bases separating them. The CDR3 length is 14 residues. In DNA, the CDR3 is TGTGCCAGCAGCCCCCTCACAGTTTCCCCAGAGCAGTACTTC. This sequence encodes CASSPLTVSPEQYF.

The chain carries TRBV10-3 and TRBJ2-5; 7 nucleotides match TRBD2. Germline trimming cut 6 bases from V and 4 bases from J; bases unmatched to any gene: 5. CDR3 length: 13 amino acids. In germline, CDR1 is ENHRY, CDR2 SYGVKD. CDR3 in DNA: TGTGCCATCAGCGAGGGGAGGGGAGAGACCCAGTACTTC. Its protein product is CAISEGRGETQYF.

In DNA form, the CDR3 reads TGTGCCAGCAGCCCTAGGGGTTGGAGAGAAAAACTGTTTTTT. This translates into CASSPRGWREKLFF. This chain links TRBV5-6 with TRBJ1-4, with a tentative D call TRBD1 (5 bases). The germline V gene has CDR1 SGHDT and CDR2 YYEEEE. The CDR3 extends over 14 amino acids. Trimming shortened V by 4 bases and J by 8 bases, and 15 bases separated the two germline ends.

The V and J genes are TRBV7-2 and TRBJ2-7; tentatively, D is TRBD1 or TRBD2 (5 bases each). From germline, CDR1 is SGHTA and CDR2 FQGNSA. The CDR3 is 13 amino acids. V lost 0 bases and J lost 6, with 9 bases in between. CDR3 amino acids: CASSLARDLEQYV. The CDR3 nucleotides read TGTGCCAGCAGCTTAGCCCGGGACCTCGAGCAGTACGTC.

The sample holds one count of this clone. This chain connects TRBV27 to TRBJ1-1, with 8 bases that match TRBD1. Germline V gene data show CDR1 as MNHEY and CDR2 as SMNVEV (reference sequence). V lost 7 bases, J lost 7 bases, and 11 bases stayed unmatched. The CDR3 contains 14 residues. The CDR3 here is CASTLRSGGLEAFF. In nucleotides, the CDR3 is TGTGCCAGCACCCTTAGGTCAGGGGGCCTTGAAGCTTTCTTT.